Reported below is one TCR beta chain. The antigen remains undetermined. The source of the sample is a study of T cells in Graves' hyperthyroidism and ophthalmopathy. Overall study: Peripheral blood sampling occurred at initial diagnosis, before any treatment. Study-wide results and limits: Ophthalmopathy was separated from stable hyperthyroidism by a 13 V-J model.

Trimming removed 9 bases from V and 1 base from J; junction bases left unmatched: 6. This CDR3 contains 14 residues. The germline V gene has CDR1 SNHLY and CDR2 FYNNEI. TCR beta CDR3 regions were amplified from RNA. The study used the HTBI primer set for a first-round RT-PCR of the TCR CDR3. TCRdb called the multiplex PCR reads again in MiXCR, with one record for every CDR3 protein. The sample gives a few hundred thousand distinct CDR3 sequences, roughly 16% of which show up once; more than 3% is in the top ten. Diagnoses used clinical symptoms, serum thyroxine and TRAb, thyroid ultrasound and orbital computed tomography.

Sequenced material: blood. This chain connects TRBV2 to TRBJ2-7; TRBD1 matches 10 bases. This clonotype originated in a woman in her thirties or forties with Graves' ophthalmopathy. The CDR3 here is CASLGQGLSYEQYF. As DNA, the CDR3 is TGTGCCAGTTTGGGACAGGGGTTATCCTACGAGCAGTACTTC.